A single sample is the source of the 5 T cell receptor beta chains below, sequenced in a study of T-cell reconstitution after alpha-beta-depleted transplantation in children. Unique molecular identifiers were used in preparing the TCRbeta library. TCRdb re-called the PCR reads with MiXCR, one entry per CDR3 protein. The table has more than 550,000 distinct CDR3 sequences, about 11% seen once; the top ten hold less than 5%. This material consisted of PBMCs from the stem cell graft donor, taken from the stem cell graft. These receptors all stem from a human donor who donated a stem cell graft to a child with acute myeloid leukemia.

This clonotype has ten or more counts. The chain has TRBV12-3 or TRBV12-4 and TRBJ1-1; D unclear. The CDR3 totals 12 residues. Trimming left V 7 bases short and J 1 base short, with 7 bases between. The CDR3 nucleotides are TGTGCCAGCATTAAGACGAACACTGAAGCTTTCTTT. Translating it yields CASIKTNTEAFF.

There are a few counts of this clonotype. The V and J genes are TRBV5-1 and TRBJ2-1; D might be TRBD1 or TRBD2, each matching 7 bases. V was shortened by 3 bases and J by 8 bases, with 12 bases between the two germline ends. The CDR3 consists of 13 residues. The V gene's germline CDR1 is SGHRS and CDR2 YFSETQ. This CDR3 reads CASSSPGGDEQFF. DNA of the CDR3: TGCGCCAGCAGCTCTCCAGGGGGGGATGAGCAGTTCTTC.

The rearrangement uses TRBV28 and TRBJ2-5, with D perhaps TRBD2 (5 bases). The CDR3 runs 11 residues. The germline V gene encodes CDR1 MDHEN and CDR2 SYDVKM. The germline V and J ends were trimmed by 6 bases and 8 bases, with 10 bases remaining between them. The CDR3 here is CASSTGITQYF. The DNA of the CDR3 is TGTGCCAGCAGCACCGGGATTACCCAGTACTTC. The variable domain in full, with the rest retrieved from reference TRBV28 and TRBJ2-5, is DVKVTQSSRYLVKRTGEKVFLECVQDMDHENMFWYRQDPGLGLRLIYFSYDVKMKEKGDIPEGYSVSREKKERFSLILESASTNQTSMYLCASSTGITQYFGPGTRLLVL.

The chain employs TRBV7-2 and TRBJ2-5; 9 bases are shared with TRBD1. This CDR3 has 15 residues. The junction had 7 bases not matched to a gene; V was cut back by 6 bases and J by 2 bases. Germline CDR1 is SGHTA and CDR2 is FQGNSA. DNA of the CDR3: TGTGCCAGCAGTTCACAGGGGGCGCGGCAAGAGACCCAGTACTTC. Amino acid sequence: CASSSQGARQETQYF.

V and J are TRBV4-2 and TRBJ2-3; D possibly corresponds to TRBD2 (6 bases). The V end was cut by 0 bases, the J end by 6 bases, with 13 bases between. Germline CDR1 is LGHNA and CDR2 is YNFKEQ. This CDR3 has 15 amino acids. The CDR3 DNA sequence: TGTGCCAGCAGCCAAGAACGGGATGGGGGGGATACGCAGTATTTT. Protein sequence: CASSQERDGGDTQYF.